These 8 T cell receptor beta chains came from one sample sequenced in a study of regulatory T cells in long-lasting Graves disease. The TCR beta library used iRepertoire HTBI primers with Arm-PCR amplification of CDR3. TCRdb re-called the multiplex PCR reads with MiXCR, one entry per CDR3 protein. The data contain around 250,000 distinct CDR3 sequences, under 20% of them singletons. Time point of the sample: newly diagnosed GD, antithyroid drugs for less than 3 months. The TCR library was made from RNA extracted from PBMCs. This same sample was also taken into another study, of T cells in Graves' hyperthyroidism and ophthalmopathy.

The material sequenced was peripheral blood mononuclear cells (PBMCs), taken at new diagnosis, from a patient treated with antithyroid drugs. Receptors originate from a woman younger than 45 with Graves disease.

This clonotype was observed many times. This chain connects TRBV7-2 to TRBJ2-3; D perhaps matches TRBD1 (7 bases). Trimming shortened V by 4 bases and J by 6 bases, and 17 bases separated the two germline ends. The CDR3 is made up of 15 amino acids. Germline CDR1 and CDR2: SGHTA and FQGNSA. The CDR3 coding sequence is TGTGCCAGCAGCTCAACCAGGGGGGTGTCGGATACGCAGTATTTT. Protein sequence: CASSSTRGVSDTQYF.

This clonotype was counted at least ten times. The rearrangement uses TRBV9 and TRBJ1-1, with D unresolved. Per germline, CDR1 SGDLS and CDR2 YYNGEE. The CDR3 extends over 13 amino acids. V lost 4 bases and J lost 2, with 9 bases in between. The chain's CDR3 is CASSPRFNTEAFF. In DNA, the CDR3 is TGTGCCAGCAGCCCTCGATTTAACACTGAAGCTTTCTTT.

This clonotype has ten or more counts. CDR3 DNA sequence: TGCGCCAGCAGCTTGGTTGGCATCCCCAAGCCCACAGATACGCAGTATTTT. Translation: CASSLVGIPKPTDTQYF. The chain uses TRBV5-1 and TRBJ2-3; D gene unclear. Germline CDR1 reads SGHRS; CDR2 reads YFSETQ. V was pared by 0 bases and J by 2 bases, with 16 bases between. The CDR3 totals 17 residues.

This clonotype was seen repeatedly, ten times or more. J is TRBJ2-5 and V is TRBV12-3 or TRBV12-4; D perhaps matches TRBD2 (5 bases). V lost 2 bases, J lost 5 bases, and 15 bases lay in between. The CDR3 sequence is 15 residues long. CDR3 nucleotide sequence: TGTGCCAGCAGTTTACCCGGACTGCCGGTGGAGACCCAGTACTTC. Translation: CASSLPGLPVETQYF.

The rearrangement links TRBV15 to TRBJ2-3, with no clear D. The CDR3 spans 14 residues. The germline gives CDR1 LNHNV, CDR2 YYDKDF (reference sequence). V was shortened by 5 bases and J by 0 bases, with 9 bases between the two germline ends. The CDR3 reads CATSPTRSTDTQYF. DNA for the CDR3: TGTGCCACCAGCCCTACGAGGAGCACAGATACGCAGTATTTT. The whole variable domain, filled in from reference TRBV15 and TRBJ2-3, reads DAMVIQNPRYQVTQFGKPVTLSCSQTLNHNVMYWYQQKSSQAPKLLFHYYDKDFNNEADTPDNFQSRRPNTSFCFLDIRSPGLGDTAMYLCATSPTRSTDTQYFGPGTRLTVL.

This clonotype was detected many times. The chain combines TRBV3-1 with TRBJ1-2, with 8 bases lining up with TRBD1. The trim removed 1 base at V and 3 bases at J, leaving 4 bases unmatched. This CDR3 has 15 residues. Germline assignment: CDR1 LGHDT and CDR2 YNNKEL (reference sequence). In DNA, the CDR3 is TGTGCCAGCAGCCAAGGTCCACAGGGGGACTATGGCTACACCTTC. Translated, it gives CASSQGPQGDYGYTF.

In this sample, this clonotype turned up many times. The chain carries TRBV12-3 or TRBV12-4 and TRBJ2-1; 10 bases are shared with TRBD1. This CDR3 region has 17 residues. V was clipped by 5 bases and J by 1 base; unmatched bases: 8. The CDR3 sequence: CASSPPPGQGSYNEQFF. Here the CDR3 DNA reads TGTGCCAGCAGTCCCCCCCCGGGACAGGGGTCCTACAATGAGCAGTTCTTC.

This clonotype was recorded many times. CDR3 bases: TGTGCCAGCAGGCCCCTGGCAGGGTCGAGTTACGAAAAACTGTTTTTT. It specifies CASRPLAGSSYEKLFF. The J gene is TRBJ1-4, the V gene TRBV11-2; D may be TRBD1 (5 bases). V dropped 6 bases and J dropped 8 bases, with 22 bases sitting between them. The CDR3 extends over 16 amino acids. Germline-derived CDR1 and CDR2 are SGHAT and FQNNGV.